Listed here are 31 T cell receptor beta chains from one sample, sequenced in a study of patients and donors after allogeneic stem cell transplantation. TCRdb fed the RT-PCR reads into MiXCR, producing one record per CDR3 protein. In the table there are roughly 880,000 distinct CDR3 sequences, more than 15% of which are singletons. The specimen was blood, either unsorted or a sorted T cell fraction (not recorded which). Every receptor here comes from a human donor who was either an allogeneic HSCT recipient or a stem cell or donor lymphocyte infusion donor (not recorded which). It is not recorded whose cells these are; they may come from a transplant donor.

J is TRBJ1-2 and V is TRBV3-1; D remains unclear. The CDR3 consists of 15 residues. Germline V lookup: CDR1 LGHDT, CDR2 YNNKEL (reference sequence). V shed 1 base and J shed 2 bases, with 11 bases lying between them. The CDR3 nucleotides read TGTGCCAGCAGCCAAGGCCTGGGATCCAACTATGGCTACACCTTC. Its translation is CASSQGLGSNYGYTF.

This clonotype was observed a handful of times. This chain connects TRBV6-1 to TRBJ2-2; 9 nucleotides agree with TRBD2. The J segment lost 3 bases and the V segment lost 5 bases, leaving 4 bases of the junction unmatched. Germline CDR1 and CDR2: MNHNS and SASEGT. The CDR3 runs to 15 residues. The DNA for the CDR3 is TGTGCCAGCAGTCGCGGGGGGGCGGACACCGGGGAGCTGTTTTTT. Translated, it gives CASSRGGADTGELFF.

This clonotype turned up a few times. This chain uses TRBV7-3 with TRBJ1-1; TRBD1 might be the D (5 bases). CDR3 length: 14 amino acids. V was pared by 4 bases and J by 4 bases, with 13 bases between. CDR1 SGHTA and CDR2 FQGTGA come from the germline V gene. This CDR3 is CASSSAGGSTEAFF. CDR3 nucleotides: TGTGCCAGCAGCTCCGCTGGGGGAAGCACTGAAGCTTTCTTT.

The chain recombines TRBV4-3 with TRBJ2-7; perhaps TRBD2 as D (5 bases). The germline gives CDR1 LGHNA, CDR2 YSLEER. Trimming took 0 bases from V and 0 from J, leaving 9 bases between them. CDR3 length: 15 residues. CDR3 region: CASSQESGSSYEQYF. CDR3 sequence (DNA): TGCGCCAGCAGCCAAGAAAGCGGATCCTCCTACGAGCAGTACTTC.

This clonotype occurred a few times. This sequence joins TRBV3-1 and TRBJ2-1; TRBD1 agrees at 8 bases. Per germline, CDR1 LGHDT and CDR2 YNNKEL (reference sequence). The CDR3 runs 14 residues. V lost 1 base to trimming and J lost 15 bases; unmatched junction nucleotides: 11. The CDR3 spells CASSQASGTGSLFF. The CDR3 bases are TGTGCCAGCAGCCAAGCCTCCGGGACAGGCTCACTGTTCTTC.

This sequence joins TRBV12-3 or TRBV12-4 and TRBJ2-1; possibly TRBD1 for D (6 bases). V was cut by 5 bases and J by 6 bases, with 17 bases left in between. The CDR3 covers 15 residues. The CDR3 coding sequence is TGTGCCAGCAGTGACAGGTTAGGCATAGGCAATGAGCAGTTCTTC. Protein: CASSDRLGIGNEQFF.

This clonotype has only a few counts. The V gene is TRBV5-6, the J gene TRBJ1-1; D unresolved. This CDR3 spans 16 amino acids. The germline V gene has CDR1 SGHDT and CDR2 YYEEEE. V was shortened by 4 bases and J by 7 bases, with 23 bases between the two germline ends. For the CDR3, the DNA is TGTGCCAGCAGCCCGTGGGGAGGGCAGCTTTACGTTGAAGCTTTCTTT. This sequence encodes CASSPWGGQLYVEAFF.

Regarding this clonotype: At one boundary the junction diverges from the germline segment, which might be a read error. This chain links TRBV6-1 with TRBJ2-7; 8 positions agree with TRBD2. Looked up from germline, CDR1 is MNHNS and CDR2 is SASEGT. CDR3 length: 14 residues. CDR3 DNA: TGTACCAGCAGTGAGCGGGGGAGCTCCTACGAGCAGTACTTC. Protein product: CTSSERGSSYEQYF.

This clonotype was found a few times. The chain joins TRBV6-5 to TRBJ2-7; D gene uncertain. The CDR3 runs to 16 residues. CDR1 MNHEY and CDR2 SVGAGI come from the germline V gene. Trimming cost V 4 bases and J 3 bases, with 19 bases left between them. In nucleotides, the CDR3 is TGTGCCAGCAGTTGCTTTGGCTCCTCAAACTGCTACGAGCAGTACTTC. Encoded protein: CASSCFGSSNCYEQYF.

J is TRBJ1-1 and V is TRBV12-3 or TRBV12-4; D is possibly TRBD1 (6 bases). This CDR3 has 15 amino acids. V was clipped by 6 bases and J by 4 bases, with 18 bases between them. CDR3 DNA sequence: TGTGCCAGCAGGGCCCGGGACATATCTGGCACTGAAGCTTTCTTT. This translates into CASRARDISGTEAFF.

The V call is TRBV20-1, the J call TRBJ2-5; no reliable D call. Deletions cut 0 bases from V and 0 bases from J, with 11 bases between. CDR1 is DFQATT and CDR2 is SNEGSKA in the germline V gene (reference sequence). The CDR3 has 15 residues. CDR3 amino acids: CSARDFRTDQETQYF. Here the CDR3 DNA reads TGCAGTGCTAGAGATTTTCGAACAGACCAAGAGACCCAGTACTTC.

DNA for the CDR3: TGCGCCAGCAGCCAAGATTCGGGGGGTAGCTCCTACGAGCAGTACTTC. Protein: CASSQDSGGSSYEQYF. The J gene is TRBJ2-7, the V gene TRBV4-3, with TRBD2 matching over 7 bases. With 0 bases clipped from V and 0 bases from J, the junction kept 5 bases outside the gene matches. The CDR3 consists of 16 residues. Germline V lookup: CDR1 LGHNA, CDR2 YSLEER.

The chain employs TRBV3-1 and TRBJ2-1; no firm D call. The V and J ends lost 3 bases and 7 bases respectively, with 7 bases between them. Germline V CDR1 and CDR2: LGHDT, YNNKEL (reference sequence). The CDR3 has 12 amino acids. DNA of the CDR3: TGTGCCAGCAGCCATAAGACGAATGAGCAGTTCTTC. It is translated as CASSHKTNEQFF.

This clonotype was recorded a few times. CDR3 region: CASRSVRGRLHEQFF. CDR3 coding DNA: TGTGCCAGCAGGTCGGTCAGGGGGCGCTTACATGAGCAGTTCTTC. The chain employs TRBV28 and TRBJ2-1; 8 nucleotides align to TRBD1. Germline CDR1 reads MDHEN; CDR2 reads SYDVKM. This CDR3 contains 15 residues. V dropped 6 bases and J dropped 8; count of bases not matched to a gene: 12.

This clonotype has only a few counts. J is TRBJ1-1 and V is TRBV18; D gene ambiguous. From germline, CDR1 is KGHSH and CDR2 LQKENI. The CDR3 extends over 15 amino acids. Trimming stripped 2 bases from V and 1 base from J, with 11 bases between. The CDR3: CASSPEETSNTEAFF. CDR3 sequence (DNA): TGTGCCAGCTCACCAGAGGAAACCTCGAACACTGAAGCTTTCTTT.

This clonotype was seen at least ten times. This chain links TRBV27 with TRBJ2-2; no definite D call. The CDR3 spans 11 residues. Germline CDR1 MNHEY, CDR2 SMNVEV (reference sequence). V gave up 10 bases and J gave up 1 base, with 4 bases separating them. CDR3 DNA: TGTGCCACCTGGAACACCGGGGAGCTGTTTTTT. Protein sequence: CATWNTGELFF.

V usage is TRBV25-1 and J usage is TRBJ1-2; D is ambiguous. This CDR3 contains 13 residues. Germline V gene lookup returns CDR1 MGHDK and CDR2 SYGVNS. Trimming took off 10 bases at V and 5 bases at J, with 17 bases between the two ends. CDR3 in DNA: TGTGCCACGGCGGGTTTTCAGGATTATGGCTACACCTTC. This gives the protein CATAGFQDYGYTF.

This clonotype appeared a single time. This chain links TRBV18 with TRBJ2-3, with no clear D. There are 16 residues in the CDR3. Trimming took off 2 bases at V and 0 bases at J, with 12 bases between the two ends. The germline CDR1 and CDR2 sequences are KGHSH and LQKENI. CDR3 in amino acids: CASSPWVGSSTDTQYF. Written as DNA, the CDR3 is TGTGCCAGCTCACCATGGGTGGGCAGTAGCACAGATACGCAGTATTTT.

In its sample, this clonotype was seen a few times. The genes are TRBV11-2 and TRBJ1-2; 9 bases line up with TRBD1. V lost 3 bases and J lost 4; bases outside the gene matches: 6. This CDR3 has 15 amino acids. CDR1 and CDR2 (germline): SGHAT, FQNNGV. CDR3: CASSFAGQGVYGYTF. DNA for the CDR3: TGTGCCAGCAGCTTTGCGGGACAGGGTGTCTATGGCTACACCTTC.

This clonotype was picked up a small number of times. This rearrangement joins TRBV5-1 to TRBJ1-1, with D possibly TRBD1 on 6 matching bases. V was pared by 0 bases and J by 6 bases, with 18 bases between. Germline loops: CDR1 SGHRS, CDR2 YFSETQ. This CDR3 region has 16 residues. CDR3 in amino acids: CASSLEPGAMGAEAFF. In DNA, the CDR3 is TGCGCCAGCAGCTTGGAGCCGGGGGCCATGGGGGCTGAAGCTTTCTTT.

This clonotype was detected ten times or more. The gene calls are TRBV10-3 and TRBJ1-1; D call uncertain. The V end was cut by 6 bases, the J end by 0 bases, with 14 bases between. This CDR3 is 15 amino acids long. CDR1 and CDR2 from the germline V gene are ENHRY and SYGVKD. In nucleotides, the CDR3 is TGTGCCATCAGACCCGACACCTACATGAACACTGAAGCTTTCTTT. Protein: CAIRPDTYMNTEAFF.

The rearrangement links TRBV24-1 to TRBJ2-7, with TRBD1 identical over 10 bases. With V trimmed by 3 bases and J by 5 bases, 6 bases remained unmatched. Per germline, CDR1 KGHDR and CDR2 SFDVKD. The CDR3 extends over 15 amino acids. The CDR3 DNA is TGTGCCACCAGTGATCCGGGACAGGGGAGGCACGAGCAGTACTTC. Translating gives CATSDPGQGRHEQYF.

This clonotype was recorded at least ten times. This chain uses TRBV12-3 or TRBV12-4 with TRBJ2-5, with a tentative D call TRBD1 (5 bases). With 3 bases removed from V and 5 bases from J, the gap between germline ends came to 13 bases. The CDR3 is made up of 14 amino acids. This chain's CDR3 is CASSFAGNPETQYF. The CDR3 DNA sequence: TGTGCCAGCAGTTTCGCAGGGAACCCCGAGACCCAGTACTTC.

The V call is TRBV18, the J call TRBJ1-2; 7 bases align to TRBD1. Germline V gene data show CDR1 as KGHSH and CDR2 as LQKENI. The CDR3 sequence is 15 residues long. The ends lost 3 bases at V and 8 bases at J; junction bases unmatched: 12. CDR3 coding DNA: TGTGCCAGCTCACCCTCCCCCGGGCAGGGGGTAGGCTACACCTTC. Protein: CASSPSPGQGVGYTF.

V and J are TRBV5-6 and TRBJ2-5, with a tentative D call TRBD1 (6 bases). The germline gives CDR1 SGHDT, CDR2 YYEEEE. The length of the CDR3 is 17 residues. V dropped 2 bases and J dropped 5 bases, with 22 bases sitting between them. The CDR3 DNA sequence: TGTGCCAGCAGCTTAGGGCAGGGGCAACGATTTGGGGAGACCCAGTACTTC. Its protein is CASSLGQGQRFGETQYF. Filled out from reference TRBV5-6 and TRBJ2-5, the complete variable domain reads DAGVTQSPTHLIKTRGQQVTLRCSPKSGHDTVSWYQQALGQGPQFIFQYYEEEERQRGNFPDRFSGHQFPNYSSELNVNALLLGDSALYLCASSLGQGQRFGETQYFGPGTRLLVL.

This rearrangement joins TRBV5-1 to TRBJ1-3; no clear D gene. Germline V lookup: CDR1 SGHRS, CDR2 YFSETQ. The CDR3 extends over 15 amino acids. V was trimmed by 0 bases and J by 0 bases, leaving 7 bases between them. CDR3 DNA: TGCGCCAGCAGCTTGGAGGCAATCTCTGGAAACACCATATATTTT. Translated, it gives CASSLEAISGNTIYF.

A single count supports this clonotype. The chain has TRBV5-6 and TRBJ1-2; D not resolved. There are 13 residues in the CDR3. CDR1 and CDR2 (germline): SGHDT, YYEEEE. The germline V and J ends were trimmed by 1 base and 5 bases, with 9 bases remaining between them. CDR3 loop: CASSLPTAYGYTF. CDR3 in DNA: TGTGCCAGCAGCTTGCCCACCGCTTATGGCTACACCTTC.

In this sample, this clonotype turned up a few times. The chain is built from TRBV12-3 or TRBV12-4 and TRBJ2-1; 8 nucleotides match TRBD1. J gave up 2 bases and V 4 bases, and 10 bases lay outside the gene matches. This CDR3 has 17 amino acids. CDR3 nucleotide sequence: TGTGCCAGCAGTTCAGACAGGGGAGAGGGCGCCTACAATGAGCAGTTCTTC. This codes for CASSSDRGEGAYNEQFF.

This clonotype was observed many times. Here the CDR3 DNA reads TGCGCCAGCAGCTTGAGTGCGCGGAACACCGGGGAGCTGTTTTTT. This encodes CASSLSARNTGELFF. The chain combines TRBV5-1 with TRBJ2-2; D is undetermined. This CDR3 comprises 15 residues. Trimming took off 1 base at V and 1 base at J, with 8 bases between the two ends. Germline V gene data show CDR1 as SGHRS and CDR2 as YFSETQ. Looking up the rest from reference TRBV5-1 and TRBJ2-2 gives the full variable domain: KAGVTQTPRYLIKTRGQQVTLSCSPISGHRSVSWYQQTPGQGLQFLFEYFSETQRNKGNFPGRFSGRQFSNSRSEMNVSTLELGDSALYLCASSLSARNTGELFFGEGSRLTVL.

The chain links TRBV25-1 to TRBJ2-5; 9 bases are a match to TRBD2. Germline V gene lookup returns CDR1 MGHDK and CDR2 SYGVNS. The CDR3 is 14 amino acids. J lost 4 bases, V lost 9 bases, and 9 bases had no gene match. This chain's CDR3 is CASGRGGAGETQYF. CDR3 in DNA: TGTGCCAGTGGCCGCGGGGGGGCGGGAGAGACCCAGTACTTC. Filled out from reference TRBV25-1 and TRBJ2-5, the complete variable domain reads EADIYQTPRYLVIGTGKKITLECSQTMGHDKMYWYQQDPGMELHLIHYSYGVNSTEKGDLSSESTVSRIRTEHFPLTLESARPSHTSQYLCASGRGGAGETQYFGPGTRLLVL.

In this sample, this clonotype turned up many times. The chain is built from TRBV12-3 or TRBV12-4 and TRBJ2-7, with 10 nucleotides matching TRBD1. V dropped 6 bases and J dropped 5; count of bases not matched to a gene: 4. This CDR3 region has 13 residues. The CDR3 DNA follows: TGTGCCAGCAGCAGGACAGGGGGAAACGAGCAGTACTTC. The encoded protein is CASSRTGGNEQYF.